This entry is about one T cell receptor beta chain. Residents of 24 US areas, aged about 18 to 95 years, made up the participants. Germline CDR1 is SGHNT and CDR2 is YENEEA. The V and J ends lost 2 bases and 2 bases respectively, with 9 bases between them. There are 14 residues in the CDR3. These data belong to a study of blood T cell repertoires in COVID-19. Assay: immunoSEQ multiplex PCR; the TCRdb copy retains only in-frame clones and omits some. The sample yields about 150,000 clones, roughly 90% seen once. Sequencing was carried out using PBMCs or T cells enriched from blood (not recorded which). This chain joins TRBV11-3 and TRBJ1-1, with unresolved D. The receptor's source is a woman between 35 and 50 years old who had been exposed to COVID-19. The CDR3 nucleotides are TGTGCCAGCAGCTTACGGGGAATAAACACTGAAGCTTTCTTT. Translated: CASSLRGINTEAFF. Filled out from reference TRBV11-3 and TRBJ1-1, the complete variable domain reads EAGVVQSPRYKIIEKKQPVAFWCNPISGHNTLYWYLQNLGQGPELLIRYENEEAVDDSQLPKDRFSAERLKGVDSTLKIQPAELGDSAVYLCASSLRGINTEAFFGQGTRLTVV.